Sequencing of this T cell receptor (beta chain) was carried out in a study of OX40 agonist ivuxolimab in advanced cancers. Study results and caveats: There were, on average, more expanded clones in CD8+ T cells than in CD4+. CD4+ and CD8+ blood T cells expanded clonally by week 6 at 0.1 to 3.0 mg/kg.

This CDR3 region has 17 residues. CDR1 is SGHTA and CDR2 is FQGNSA in the germline V gene. Using immunoSEQ multiplex PCR, the repertoire was profiled, and TCRdb retains in-frame clones only, with some absent. The table includes about 120,000 clones, 75% to 90% detected once. The sample holds a few counts of this clone. The antigen is undetermined. The germline gene is not matched at one end of the junction; a read error may be the cause. The receptor's source is an adult with an advanced solid tumor such as melanoma, head and neck, liver or kidney cancer. V gene TRBV7-2 combines with J gene TRBJ2-2, with D unclear. Sequencing was performed on CD4+ or CD8+ T cells sorted from blood, taken in a trial of the OX40 agonist ivuxolimab. The CDR3 loop reads CASSPGFGPYFSGQLFF. CDR3 coding DNA: TGTGCCAGCAGCCCCGGTTTCGGGCCCTACTTTTCCGGGCAGCTGTTTTTT.